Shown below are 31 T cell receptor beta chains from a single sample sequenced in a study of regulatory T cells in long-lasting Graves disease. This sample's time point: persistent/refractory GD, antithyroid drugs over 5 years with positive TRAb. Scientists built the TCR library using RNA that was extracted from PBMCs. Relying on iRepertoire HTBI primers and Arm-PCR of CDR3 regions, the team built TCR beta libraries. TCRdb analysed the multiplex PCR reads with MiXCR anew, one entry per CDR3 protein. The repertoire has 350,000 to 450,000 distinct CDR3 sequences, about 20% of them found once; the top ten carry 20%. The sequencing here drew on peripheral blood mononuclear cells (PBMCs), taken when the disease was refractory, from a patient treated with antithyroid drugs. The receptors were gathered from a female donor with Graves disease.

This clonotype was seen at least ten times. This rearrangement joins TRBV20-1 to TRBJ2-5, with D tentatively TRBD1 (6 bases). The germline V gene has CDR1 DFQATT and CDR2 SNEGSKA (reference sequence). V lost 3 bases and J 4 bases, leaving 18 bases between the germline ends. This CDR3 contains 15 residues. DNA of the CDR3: TGCAGTGCTAGGGATGGGGGCAGGACGGGAGAGACCCAGTACTTC. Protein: CSARDGGRTGETQYF.

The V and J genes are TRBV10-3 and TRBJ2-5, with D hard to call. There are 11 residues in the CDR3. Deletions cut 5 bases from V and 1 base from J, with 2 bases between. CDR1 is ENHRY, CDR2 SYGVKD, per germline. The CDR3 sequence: CAISPQETQYF. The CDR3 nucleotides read TGTGCCATCAGTCCCCAAGAGACCCAGTACTTC.

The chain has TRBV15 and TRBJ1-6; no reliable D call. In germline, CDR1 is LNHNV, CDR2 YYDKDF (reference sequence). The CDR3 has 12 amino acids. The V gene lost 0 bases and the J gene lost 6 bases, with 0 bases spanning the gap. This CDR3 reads CATSRDNSPLHF. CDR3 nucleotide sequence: TGTGCCACCAGCAGAGATAATTCACCCCTCCACTTT.

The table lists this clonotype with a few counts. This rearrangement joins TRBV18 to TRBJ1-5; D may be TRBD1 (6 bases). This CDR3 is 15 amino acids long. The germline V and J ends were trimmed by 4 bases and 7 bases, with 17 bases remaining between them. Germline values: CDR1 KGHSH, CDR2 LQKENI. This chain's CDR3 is CASSLGGGGLQPQHF. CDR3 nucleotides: TGTGCCAGCTCACTCGGTGGGGGGGGCCTCCAGCCCCAGCATTTT.

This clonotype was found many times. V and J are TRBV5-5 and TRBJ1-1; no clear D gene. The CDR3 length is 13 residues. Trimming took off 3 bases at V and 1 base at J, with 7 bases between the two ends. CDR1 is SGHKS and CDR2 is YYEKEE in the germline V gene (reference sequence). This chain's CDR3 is CASSSTENTEAFF. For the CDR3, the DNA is TGTGCCAGCAGCTCGACGGAGAACACTGAAGCTTTCTTT.

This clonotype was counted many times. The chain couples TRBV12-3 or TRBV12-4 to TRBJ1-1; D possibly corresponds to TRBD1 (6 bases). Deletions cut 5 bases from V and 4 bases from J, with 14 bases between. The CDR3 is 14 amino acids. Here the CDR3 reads CASSPRGLGTEAFF. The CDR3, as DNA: TGTGCCAGCAGTCCTCGGGGGCTCGGCACTGAAGCTTTCTTT.

The CDR3 region has the DNA TGTGCCAGCAGTACCGGGACAGACTTCTCCTACAATGAGCAGTTCTTC. It codes for CASSTGTDFSYNEQFF. This rearrangement joins TRBV28 to TRBJ2-1; 7 bases match TRBD1. This CDR3 comprises 16 residues. With V trimmed by 5 bases and J by 0 bases, 7 bases remained unmatched. Germline CDR1 reads MDHEN; CDR2 reads SYDVKM.

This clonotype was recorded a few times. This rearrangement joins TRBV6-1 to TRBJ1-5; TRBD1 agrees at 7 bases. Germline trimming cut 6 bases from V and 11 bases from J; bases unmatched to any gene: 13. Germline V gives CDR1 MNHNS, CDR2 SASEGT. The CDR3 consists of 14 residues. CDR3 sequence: CASSVDRAVVAQHF. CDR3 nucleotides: TGTGCCAGCAGCGTCGACAGGGCGGTGGTGGCCCAGCATTTT.

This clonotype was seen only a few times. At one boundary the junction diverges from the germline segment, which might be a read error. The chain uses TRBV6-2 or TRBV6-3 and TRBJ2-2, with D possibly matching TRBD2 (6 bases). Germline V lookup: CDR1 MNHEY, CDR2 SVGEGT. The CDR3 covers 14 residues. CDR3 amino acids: CASRDGSPTGGLFF. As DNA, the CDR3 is TGTGCCAGCAGGGACGGGAGTCCCACCGGGGGGCTGTTTTTT.

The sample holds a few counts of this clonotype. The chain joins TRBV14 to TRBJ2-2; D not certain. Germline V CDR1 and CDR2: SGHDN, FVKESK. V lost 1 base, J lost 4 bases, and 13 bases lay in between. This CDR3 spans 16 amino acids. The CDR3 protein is CASSQVSGLITGELFF. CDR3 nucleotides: TGTGCCAGCAGCCAAGTATCCGGGTTGATCACCGGGGAGCTGTTTTTT.

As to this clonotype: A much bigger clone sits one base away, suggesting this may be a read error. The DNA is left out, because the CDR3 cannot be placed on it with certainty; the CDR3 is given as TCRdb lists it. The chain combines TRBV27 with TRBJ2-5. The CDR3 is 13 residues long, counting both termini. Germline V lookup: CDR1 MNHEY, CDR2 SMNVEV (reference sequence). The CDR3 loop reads CAGSFLAGETQYF.

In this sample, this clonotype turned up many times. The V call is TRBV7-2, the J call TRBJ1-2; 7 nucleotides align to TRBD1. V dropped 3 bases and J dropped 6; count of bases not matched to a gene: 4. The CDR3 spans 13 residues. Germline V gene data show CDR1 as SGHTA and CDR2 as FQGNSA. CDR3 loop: CASSFQGGHGYTF. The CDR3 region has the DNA TGTGCCAGCAGCTTCCAGGGGGGACATGGCTACACCTTC. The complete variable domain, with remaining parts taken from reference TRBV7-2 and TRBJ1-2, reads GAGVSQSPSNKVTEKGKDVELRCDPISGHTALYWYRQSLGQGLEFLIYFQGNSAPDKSGLPSDRFSAERTGGSVSTLTIQRTQQEDSAVYLCASSFQGGHGYTFGSGTRLTVV.

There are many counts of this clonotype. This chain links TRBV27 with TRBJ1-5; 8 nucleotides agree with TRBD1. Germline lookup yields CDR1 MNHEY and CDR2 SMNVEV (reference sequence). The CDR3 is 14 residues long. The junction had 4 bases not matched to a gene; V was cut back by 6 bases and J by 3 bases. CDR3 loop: CASSPGQVNQPQHF. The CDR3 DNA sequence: TGTGCCAGCAGCCCGGGACAGGTCAATCAGCCCCAGCATTTT.

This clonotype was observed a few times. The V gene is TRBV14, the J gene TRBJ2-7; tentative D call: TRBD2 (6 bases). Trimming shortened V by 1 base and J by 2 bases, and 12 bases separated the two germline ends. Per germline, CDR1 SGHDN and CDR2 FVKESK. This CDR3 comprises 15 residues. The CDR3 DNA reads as TGTGCCAGCAGCCAAGCTTGGCGGGGACCCTACGAGCAGTACTTC. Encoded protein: CASSQAWRGPYEQYF.

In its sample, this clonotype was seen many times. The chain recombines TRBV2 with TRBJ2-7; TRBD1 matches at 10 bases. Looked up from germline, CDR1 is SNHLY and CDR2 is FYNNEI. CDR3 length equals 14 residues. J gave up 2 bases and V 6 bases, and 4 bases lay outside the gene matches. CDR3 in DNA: TGTGCCAGCAGCGACAGGGGGCTACCCTACGAGCAGTACTTC. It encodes CASSDRGLPYEQYF.

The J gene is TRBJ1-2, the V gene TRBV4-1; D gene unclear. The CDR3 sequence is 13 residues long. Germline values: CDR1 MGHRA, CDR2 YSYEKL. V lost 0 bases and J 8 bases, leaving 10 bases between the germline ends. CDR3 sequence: CASSQDIGTGYTF. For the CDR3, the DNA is TGCGCCAGCAGCCAAGATATTGGTACGGGCTACACCTTC.

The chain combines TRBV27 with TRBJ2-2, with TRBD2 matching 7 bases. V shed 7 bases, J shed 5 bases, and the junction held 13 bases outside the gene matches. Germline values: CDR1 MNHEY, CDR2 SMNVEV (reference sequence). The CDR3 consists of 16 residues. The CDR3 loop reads CASTTVLAEGTGELFF. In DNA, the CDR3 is TGTGCCAGCACCACGGTTCTAGCGGAAGGGACCGGGGAGCTGTTTTTT.

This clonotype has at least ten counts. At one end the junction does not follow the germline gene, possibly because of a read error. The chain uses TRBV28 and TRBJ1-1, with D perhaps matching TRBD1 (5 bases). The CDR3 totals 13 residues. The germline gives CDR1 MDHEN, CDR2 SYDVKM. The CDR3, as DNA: TGTGCCAGCAGGGACATCCTGAACACGGAAGCTTTCTTT. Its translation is CASRDILNTEAFF.

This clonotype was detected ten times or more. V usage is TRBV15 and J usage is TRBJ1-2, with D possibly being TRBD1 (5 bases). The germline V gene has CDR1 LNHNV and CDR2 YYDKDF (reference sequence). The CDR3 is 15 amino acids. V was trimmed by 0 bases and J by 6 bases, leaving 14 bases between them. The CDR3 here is CATSRDGGTSDGYTF. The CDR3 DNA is TGTGCCACCAGCAGAGATGGGGGAACCTCAGATGGCTACACCTTC.

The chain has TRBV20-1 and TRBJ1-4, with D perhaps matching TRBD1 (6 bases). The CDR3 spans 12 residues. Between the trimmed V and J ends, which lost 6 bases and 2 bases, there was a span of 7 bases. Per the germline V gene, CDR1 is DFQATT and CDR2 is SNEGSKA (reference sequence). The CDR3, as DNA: TGCAGTGCCCAGGGGACTAATGAAAAACTGTTTTTT. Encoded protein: CSAQGTNEKLFF.

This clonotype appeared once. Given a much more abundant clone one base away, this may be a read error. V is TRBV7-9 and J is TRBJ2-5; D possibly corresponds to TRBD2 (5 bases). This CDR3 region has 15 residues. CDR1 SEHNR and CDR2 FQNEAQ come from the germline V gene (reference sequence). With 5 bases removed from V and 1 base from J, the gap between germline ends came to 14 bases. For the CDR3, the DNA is TGTGCCAGCAGCCCGGAACGGAGGCTCCAAGAGACCCAGTACTTC. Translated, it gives CASSPERRLQETQYF. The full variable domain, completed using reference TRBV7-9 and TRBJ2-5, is DTGVSQNPRHKITKRGQNVTFRCDPISEHNRLYWYRQTLGQGPEFLTYFQNEAQLEKSRLLSDRFSAERPKGSFSTLEIQRTEQGDSAMYLCASSPERRLQETQYFGPGTRLLVL.

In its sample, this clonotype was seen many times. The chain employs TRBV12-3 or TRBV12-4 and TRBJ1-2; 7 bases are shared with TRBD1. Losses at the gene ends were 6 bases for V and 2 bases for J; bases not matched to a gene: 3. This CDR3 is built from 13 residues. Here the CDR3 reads CASRAGQNYGYTF. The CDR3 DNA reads TGTGCCAGCAGGGCGGGACAGAACTATGGCTACACCTTC.

CDR3 amino acids: CASSAAGLPNTGELFF. CDR3 DNA sequence: TGTGCCAGTAGTGCCGCGGGACTACCTAACACCGGGGAGCTGTTTTTT. This chain links TRBV19 with TRBJ2-2, with 7 bases that match TRBD2. Losses at the gene ends were 5 bases for V and 2 bases for J; bases not matched to a gene: 8. Germline loops: CDR1 LNHDA, CDR2 SQIVND (reference sequence). The CDR3 is made up of 16 amino acids.

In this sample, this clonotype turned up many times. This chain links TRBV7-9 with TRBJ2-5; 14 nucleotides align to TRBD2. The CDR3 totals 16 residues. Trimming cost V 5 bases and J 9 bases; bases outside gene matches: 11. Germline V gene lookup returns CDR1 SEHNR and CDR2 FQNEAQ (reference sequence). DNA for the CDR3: TGTGCCAGCAGCCCCCCATCAGGACTAGCGGGGGGTCCCCAGTACTTC. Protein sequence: CASSPPSGLAGGPQYF.

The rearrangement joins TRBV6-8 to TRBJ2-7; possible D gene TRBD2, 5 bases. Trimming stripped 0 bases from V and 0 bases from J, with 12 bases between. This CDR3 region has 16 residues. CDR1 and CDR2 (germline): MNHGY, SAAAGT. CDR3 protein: CASSYSAAGPSYEQYF. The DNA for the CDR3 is TGTGCCAGCAGTTACTCAGCGGCGGGCCCCTCCTACGAGCAGTACTTC.

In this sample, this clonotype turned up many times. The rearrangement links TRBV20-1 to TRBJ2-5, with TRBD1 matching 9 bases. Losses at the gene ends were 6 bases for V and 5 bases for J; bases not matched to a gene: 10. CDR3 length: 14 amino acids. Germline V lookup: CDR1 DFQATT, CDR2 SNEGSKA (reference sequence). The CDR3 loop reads CSAETGGEGETQYF. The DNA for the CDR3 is TGCAGTGCCGAAACAGGGGGCGAGGGTGAGACCCAGTACTTC.

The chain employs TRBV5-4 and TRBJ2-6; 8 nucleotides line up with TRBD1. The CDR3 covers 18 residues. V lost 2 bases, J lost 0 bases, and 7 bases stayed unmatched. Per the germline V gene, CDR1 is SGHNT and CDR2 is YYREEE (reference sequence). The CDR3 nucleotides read TGTGCCAGCAGCTTAGGGACAGGTTTAATCTCTGGGGCCAACGTCCTGACTTTC. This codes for CASSLGTGLISGANVLTF. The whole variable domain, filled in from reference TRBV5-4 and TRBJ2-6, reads ETGVTQSPTHLIKTRGQQVTLRCSSQSGHNTVSWYQQALGQGPQFIFQYYREEENGRGNFPPRFSGLQFPNYSSELNVNALELDDSALYLCASSLGTGLISGANVLTFGAGSRLTVL.

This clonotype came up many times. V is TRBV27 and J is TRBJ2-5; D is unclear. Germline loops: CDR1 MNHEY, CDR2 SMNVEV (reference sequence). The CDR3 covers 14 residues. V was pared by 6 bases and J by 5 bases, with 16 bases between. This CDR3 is CASSTSSARETQYF. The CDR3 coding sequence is TGTGCCAGCAGCACTTCTTCCGCCAGGGAGACCCAGTACTTC.

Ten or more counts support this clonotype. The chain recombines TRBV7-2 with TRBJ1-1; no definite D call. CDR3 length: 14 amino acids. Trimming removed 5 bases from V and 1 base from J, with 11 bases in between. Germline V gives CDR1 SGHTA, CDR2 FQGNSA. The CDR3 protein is CASSPRGPNTEAFF. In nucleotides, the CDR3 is TGTGCCAGCAGCCCACGAGGGCCGAACACTGAAGCTTTCTTT.

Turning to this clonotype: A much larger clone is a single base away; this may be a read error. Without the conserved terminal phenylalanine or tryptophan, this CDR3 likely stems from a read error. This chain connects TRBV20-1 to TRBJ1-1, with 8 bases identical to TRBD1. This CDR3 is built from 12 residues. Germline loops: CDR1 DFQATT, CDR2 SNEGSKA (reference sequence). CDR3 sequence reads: CRLRGRGAEAFL. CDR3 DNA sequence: TGCAGACTCAGGGGGCGGGGGGCTGAAGCTTTCCTT.

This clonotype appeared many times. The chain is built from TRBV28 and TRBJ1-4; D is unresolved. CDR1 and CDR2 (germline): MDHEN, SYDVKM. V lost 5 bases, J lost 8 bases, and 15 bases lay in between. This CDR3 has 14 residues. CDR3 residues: CASSPGKREEKLFF. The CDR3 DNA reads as TGTGCCAGCAGTCCAGGTAAACGGGAGGAAAAACTGTTTTTT.